This TCR beta chain was identified in a study of shared clonotypes between healthy human individuals. The germline V gene has CDR1 MNHNS and CDR2 SASEGT. The V end was cut by 2 bases, the J end by 7 bases, with 15 bases between. This CDR3 has 15 residues. How the authors handled the data: Junction-only sequences without quality scores came from ImmunoSEQ, so filtering differed. Profiling relied on immunoSEQ multiplex PCR, and the TCRdb table lists in-frame clones only, not all of them. V and J calls and clone size are given by that table; D and trimming were obtained from the DNA. Altogether about 2.1 million clones are present, over 85% being singletons, with the ten largest covering about 1.7%. Naive CD8 cells comprised CD45RO-negative, CCR7-positively selected cells, excluding terminally differentiated effector memory CD45RA+ cells.

V gene TRBV6-1 combines with J gene TRBJ1-5, with D perhaps matching TRBD1 (5 bases). This clonotype was obtained from a young man in good health. Some clones in this sample may be carry-over from other donors' samples. The sample comprised naive CD8+ T cells from PBMCs. In DNA form, the CDR3 reads TGTGCCAGCAGTGAACCAGGGACCATTCGACAGCCCCAGCATTTT. Its translation: CASSEPGTIRQPQHF.